This T cell receptor (beta chain) was captured in a study of OX40 agonist ivuxolimab in advanced cancers. TCRdb keeps only in-frame clones here, not all; method: immunoSEQ multiplex PCR. This sample has roughly 87,000 clones, with roughly 89% found just once. This clone was observed a single time. One junction end does not reproduce the germline sequence, and a read error may be involved. Additional DNA sequences in this sample encode the identical CDR3. Germline CDR1 is SGHVS and CDR2 is FQNEAQ. The CDR3 is made up of 16 amino acids. The source is an adult with an advanced solid tumor such as melanoma, head and neck, liver or kidney cancer. This chain links TRBV7-8 with TRBJ2-4; 8 bases are a match to TRBD2. Source: CD4+ or CD8+ T cells sorted from blood, taken in a trial of the OX40 agonist ivuxolimab. CDR3 sequence (DNA): TGTGCCAGCAGCCCCTTGGGGGGCGGGGGGAAAAACATTCAGTACTTT. It encodes CASSPLGGGGKNIQYF.